A single sample is the source of the 10 T cell receptor beta chains below, sequenced in a study of T cells in Graves' hyperthyroidism and ophthalmopathy. The TCR beta CDR3 regions underwent amplification using RNA transcripts as the source. The HTBI primer set was used in a first-round RT-PCR of the TCR CDR3. TCRdb recomputed calls from the multiplex PCR reads with MiXCR, one row per CDR3 protein. This table has about 400,000 distinct CDR3 sequences, 11% to 15% appearing once. The specimen was blood. The origin of the receptors is a man aged 50 to 60 with Graves' ophthalmopathy.

This chain uses TRBV7-9 with TRBJ2-4; tentatively, D is TRBD2 (6 bases). Germline loops: CDR1 SEHNR, CDR2 FQNEAQ (reference sequence). The CDR3 sequence is 15 residues long. Trimming pared 5 bases from V and 10 bases from J, leaving 21 bases between. The CDR3, as DNA: TGTGCCAGCAGCCCCGCTTGGGAGGAGGTGATTATTCAGTACTTC. Its protein product is CASSPAWEEVIIQYF.

This chain uses TRBV27 with TRBJ2-1; D may be TRBD2 (5 bases). The V gene's germline CDR1 is MNHEY and CDR2 SMNVEV (reference sequence). This CDR3 comprises 16 residues. Trimming removed 4 bases from V and 6 bases from J, with 19 bases in between. In DNA form, the CDR3 reads TGTGCCAGCAGTTCCACACTCCTCCGGGATCGCAATGAGCAGTTCTTC. This sequence encodes CASSSTLLRDRNEQFF.

This sequence joins TRBV19 and TRBJ2-5; a weak D match, TRBD1 (6 bases). The CDR3 extends over 15 amino acids. Germline V lookup: CDR1 LNHDA, CDR2 SQIVND (reference sequence). V was pared by 4 bases and J by 1 base, with 13 bases between. CDR3 amino acids: CASSRSRGPQETQYF. CDR3 coding DNA: TGTGCCAGTAGTAGGTCCAGGGGTCCCCAAGAGACCCAGTACTTC.

This clonotype was detected only a few times. This chain links TRBV30 with TRBJ2-7; possible D gene TRBD1, 5 bases. Trimming took 3 bases from V and 2 from J, leaving 8 bases between them. CDR3 size: 12 residues. Looked up from germline, CDR1 is GTSNPN and CDR2 is SVGIG (reference sequence). The DNA of the CDR3 is TGTGCCTGGAGCCGACAGCCCTACGAGCAGTACTTC. Amino acids: CAWSRQPYEQYF.

This clonotype was seen more than once but under ten times. This rearrangement joins TRBV14 to TRBJ2-2, with D possibly matching TRBD2 (5 bases). The CDR3 length is 19 residues. Germline CDR1 reads SGHDN; CDR2 reads FVKESK. V shed 4 bases and J shed 3 bases, with 24 bases lying between them. In nucleotides, the CDR3 is TGTGCCAGCAGCCTACTCCCGATGTCGGGGTTCTTCCACACCGGGGAGCTGTTTTTT. It yields the protein CASSLLPMSGFFHTGELFF.

Ten or more counts support this clonotype. The gene calls are TRBV11-2 and TRBJ2-1; unclear D gene. V was pared by 5 bases and J by 6 bases, with 14 bases between. CDR1 SGHAT and CDR2 FQNNGV come from the germline V gene. The CDR3 is 14 amino acids. The CDR3 reads CASSPTTPPNEQFF. For the CDR3, the DNA is TGTGCCAGCAGCCCAACGACACCGCCCAATGAGCAGTTCTTC.

Many counts were recorded for this clonotype. V gene TRBV7-9 combines with J gene TRBJ2-7; 9 bases agree with TRBD2. This CDR3 is built from 14 residues. V gave up 2 bases and J gave up 5 bases; unmatched junction bases: 4. Looked up from germline, CDR1 is SEHNR and CDR2 is FQNEAQ (reference sequence). As DNA, the CDR3 is TGTGCCAGCAGCTTAATCCTAGCGGGAAACGAGCAGTACTTC. Residues: CASSLILAGNEQYF.

There are many counts of this clonotype. The V call is TRBV2, the J call TRBJ2-1; 8 bases fit TRBD2. This CDR3 contains 17 residues. J was trimmed by 3 bases and V by 0 bases; bases with no gene match: 7. CDR1 is SNHLY, CDR2 FYNNEI, per germline. The CDR3 DNA sequence: TGTGCCAGCAGTGAAGCAGGGACTAGAGACATCTACAATGAGCAGTTCTTC. Its translation: CASSEAGTRDIYNEQFF.

This clonotype was counted at least ten times. The chain carries TRBV20-1 and TRBJ2-7, with a tentative D call TRBD2 (5 bases). Germline CDR1 DFQATT, CDR2 SNEGSKA (reference sequence). V lost 1 base, J lost 3 bases, and 7 bases lay in between. The CDR3 covers 12 residues. The CDR3 sequence is CSARGGNYEQYF. The DNA of the CDR3 is TGCAGTGCTAGAGGAGGGAACTACGAGCAGTACTTC.

This clonotype was counted many times. Here the CDR3 reads CASSQFNEQFF. The CDR3 DNA sequence: TGTGCCAGCAGCCAATTTAATGAGCAGTTCTTC. This chain connects TRBV3-1 to TRBJ2-1; D ambiguous. The germline V gene encodes CDR1 LGHDT and CDR2 YNNKEL (reference sequence). The CDR3 is 11 amino acids. V was pared by 2 bases and J by 7 bases, with 3 bases between.